The next 30 T cell receptor beta chains were all read from a single sample in a study of cytomegalovirus exposure and HLA in healthy donors. With 60 Vbeta and 13 Jbeta primers, the PCR was carried out. Method: immunoSEQ multiplex PCR; TCRdb's copy keeps in-frame clones and lacks some. This sample's table reports 220,000 or so clones. Sample: PBMCs. The source of these receptors is a girl aged 2-10 years in good health and CMV-seropositive.

This chain connects TRBV7-3 to TRBJ2-3; 7 bases align to TRBD2. Trimming at V came to 1 base and at J to 6 bases, leaving 4 bases not matched to a gene. The CDR3 has 14 residues. From germline, CDR1 is SGHTA and CDR2 FQGTGA. The DNA for the CDR3 is TGTGCCAGCAGCTTAAGGGGAGGGACTGATACGCAGTATTTT. Protein: CASSLRGGTDTQYF.

This chain uses TRBV28 with TRBJ1-4; D unresolved. V was cut by 5 bases and J by 5 bases, with 12 bases left in between. Germline CDR1 MDHEN, CDR2 SYDVKM. CDR3 length: 14 amino acids. The CDR3 DNA reads TGTGCCAGCAGTCCAGGCGAACTGAATGAAAAACTGTTTTTT. Protein: CASSPGELNEKLFF. The whole variable domain, filled in from reference TRBV28 and TRBJ1-4, reads DVKVTQSSRYLVKRTGEKVFLECVQDMDHENMFWYRQDPGLGLRLIYFSYDVKMKEKGDIPEGYSVSREKKERFSLILESASTNQTSMYLCASSPGELNEKLFFGSGTQLSVL.

The chain couples TRBV19 to TRBJ2-7; TRBD2 is a possible D gene (5 bases). The CDR3 has 12 amino acids. Deletions cut 5 bases from V and 3 bases from J, with 8 bases between. From germline, CDR1 is LNHDA and CDR2 SQIVND (reference sequence). Here the CDR3 DNA reads TGTGCCAGTAGTTCACGGGGCTACGAGCAGTACTTC. Protein: CASSSRGYEQYF.

This chain links TRBV5-1 with TRBJ2-5; 9 nucleotides align to TRBD1. TRBJ2-7 matches the DNA end more closely, so the J call is doubtful. The CDR3 contains 14 residues. Germline lookup yields CDR1 SGHRS and CDR2 YFSETQ. The CDR3 DNA reads as TGCGCCAGCAGCCTGAAGGGACAGGGCCACGAGCAGTACTTC. Its protein product is CASSLKGQGHEQYF.

About this clone itself: The junction departs from the called germline gene at one end, perhaps through a read error. CDR3 loop: CASREGTGGTEAFF. The CDR3 coding sequence is TGTGCCAGCAGGGAAGGGACAGGGGGCACTGAAGCTTTCTTT. The chain has TRBV6-1 and TRBJ1-1; 11 bases are shared with TRBD1. Germline V gene lookup returns CDR1 MNHNS and CDR2 SASEGT. The CDR3 is made up of 14 amino acids.

The rearrangement uses TRBV6-1 and TRBJ1-1; 11 bases are shared with TRBD1. The J segment lost 7 bases and the V segment lost 7 bases, leaving 8 bases of the junction unmatched. Per germline, CDR1 MNHNS and CDR2 SASEGT. The CDR3 spans 14 residues. The CDR3 DNA is TGTGCCAGCACGCGGGACAGGGGGAAAATTGAAGCTTTCTTT. As protein: CASTRDRGKIEAFF.

J is TRBJ1-1 and V is TRBV28; D uncertain. V lost 5 bases and J lost 3, with 10 bases in between. Germline CDR1 reads MDHEN; CDR2 reads SYDVKM. The CDR3 is 13 residues long. Here the CDR3 reads CASSPRGHTEAFF. For the CDR3, the DNA is TGTGCCAGCAGTCCCCGAGGGCACACTGAAGCTTTCTTT.

The chain links TRBV15 to TRBJ2-3, with D possibly matching TRBD2 (5 bases). This CDR3 contains 15 residues. Trimming took 1 base from V and 4 from J, leaving 12 bases between them. CDR1 and CDR2 from the germline V gene are LNHNV and YYDKDF (reference sequence). CDR3 residues: CATSRVVERADTQYF. The CDR3 region has the DNA TGTGCCACCAGCAGAGTAGTGGAGAGGGCAGATACGCAGTATTTT.

The rearrangement uses TRBV2 and TRBJ1-2; D remains ambiguous. V lost 5 bases to trimming and J lost 0 bases, with 7 bases between them. From germline, CDR1 is SNHLY and CDR2 FYNNEI. The CDR3 length is 13 residues. In DNA form, the CDR3 reads TGTGCCAGCAGTCGGGGAGCTAACTATGGCTACACCTTC. It specifies CASSRGANYGYTF.

As to this clone: The sample carries other DNA sequences with the same CDR3. The chain employs TRBV9 and TRBJ2-7; 13 positions match TRBD2. V was clipped by 0 bases and J by 3 bases; unmatched bases: 0. The CDR3 is made up of 15 amino acids. From germline, CDR1 is SGDLS and CDR2 YYNGEE. This CDR3 reads CASSVGTSGSYEQYF. The DNA for the CDR3 is TGTGCCAGCAGCGTAGGGACTAGCGGGAGCTACGAGCAGTACTTC.

This chain uses TRBV4-2 with TRBJ2-1; no clear D gene. CDR1 LGHNA and CDR2 YNFKEQ come from the germline V gene. The CDR3 covers 16 residues. V lost 0 bases to trimming and J lost 4 bases, with 13 bases between them. The CDR3 protein is CASSQDPATHYNEQFF. The DNA of the CDR3 is TGTGCCAGCAGCCAAGATCCCGCTACCCATTACAATGAGCAGTTCTTC.

The chain links TRBV27 to TRBJ2-7; tentatively, D is TRBD1 (6 bases). This CDR3 contains 14 residues. Germline-derived CDR1 and CDR2 are MNHEY and SMNVEV (reference sequence). Deletions cut 5 bases from V and 2 bases from J, with 13 bases between. The DNA of the CDR3 is TGTGCCAGCAGTGGGACATCCGAGACCTACGAGCAGTACTTC. It is translated as CASSGTSETYEQYF.

The chain is built from TRBV29-1 and TRBJ1-2, with a possible D match to TRBD1 (5 bases). The germline V gene has CDR1 SQVTM and CDR2 ANQGSEA. CDR3 length: 14 amino acids. V lost 6 bases and J 5 bases, leaving 19 bases between the germline ends. The CDR3 reads CSVTGTSTGYGYTF. The CDR3 coding sequence is TGCAGCGTCACCGGGACTTCAACGGGGTATGGCTACACCTTC.

The chain links TRBV11-2 to TRBJ1-1; D uncertain. Germline V CDR1 and CDR2: SGHAT, FQNNGV. CDR3 length: 12 amino acids. Trimming shortened V by 6 bases and J by 3 bases, and 8 bases separated the two germline ends. The DNA of the CDR3 is TGTGCCAGCAGACTTCAGGACACTGAAGCTTTCTTT. Residues: CASRLQDTEAFF.

J is TRBJ2-7 and V is TRBV25-1; no clear D. The CDR3 contains 12 residues. Looked up from germline, CDR1 is MGHDK and CDR2 is SYGVNS. V was pared by 2 bases and J by 11 bases, with 13 bases between. In DNA, the CDR3 is TGTGCCAGCAGTGAACCGGGTACGGCCAAGTACTTC. Its translation is CASSEPGTAKYF.

CDR3 nucleotides: TGTGCCAGCTCACCCCCCGGGGGTGCAGAGACCCAGTACTTC. Its translation is CASSPPGGAETQYF. The chain uses TRBV18 and TRBJ2-5; D perhaps matches TRBD2 (6 bases). Germline CDR1 reads KGHSH; CDR2 reads LQKENI. Trimming took off 3 bases at V and 4 bases at J, with 12 bases between the two ends. The CDR3 loop spans 14 amino acids.

Worth noting for this clone: Other DNA sequences from this sample encode an identical CDR3 as well. This chain links TRBV5-1 with TRBJ1-3; D unclear. The length of the CDR3 is 16 residues. Germline V gene lookup returns CDR1 SGHRS and CDR2 YFSETQ. V was pared by 0 bases and J by 2 bases, with 12 bases between. The DNA for the CDR3 is TGCGCCAGCAGCTTGGCAGGAGGGCGGGCTGGAAACACCATATATTTT. The encoded protein is CASSLAGGRAGNTIYF.

V is TRBV14 and J is TRBJ1-2, with 7 bases aligning to TRBD1. The CDR3 spans 14 residues. V dropped 4 bases and J dropped 11; count of bases not matched to a gene: 13. CDR1 is SGHDN and CDR2 is FVKESK in the germline V gene. The CDR3 coding sequence is TGTGCCAGCAGCCGGGCCTTACAGGGGATGGCGTACACCTTC. Amino acid sequence: CASSRALQGMAYTF. Complete variable domain (other parts from reference TRBV14 and TRBJ1-2): EAGVTQFPSHSVIEKGQTVTLRCDPISGHDNLYWYRRVMGKEIKFLLHFVKESKQDESGMPNNRFLAERTGGTYSTLKVQPAELEDSGVYFCASSRALQGMAYTFGSGTRLTVV.

The chain recombines TRBV28 with TRBJ1-2; TRBD1 agrees at 7 bases. V dropped 2 bases and J dropped 4; count of bases not matched to a gene: 7. Germline lookup yields CDR1 MDHEN and CDR2 SYDVKM. This CDR3 is built from 15 residues. The CDR3 loop reads CASSLGGQTLYGYTF. The CDR3 coding sequence is TGTGCCAGCAGTTTAGGGGGACAGACCCTCTATGGCTACACCTTC.

This chain joins TRBV27 and TRBJ1-5; the D is unclear. This CDR3 is 14 amino acids long. Germline CDR1 and CDR2: MNHEY and SMNVEV (reference sequence). Trimming cost V 3 bases and J 0 bases, with 6 bases left between them. CDR3 DNA: TGTGCCAGCAGTTTCTCGCGTAGCAATCAGCCCCAGCATTTT. Protein: CASSFSRSNQPQHF.

This chain uses TRBV5-1 with TRBJ1-1, with TRBD1 as a possible D gene (6 bases). The CDR3 runs to 13 residues. V was trimmed by 0 bases and J by 6 bases, leaving 9 bases between them. Germline V gene sequence: CDR1 SGHRS, CDR2 YFSETQ. DNA for the CDR3: TGCGCCAGCAGCTTGGTCAGGGGCTCTGAAGCTTTCTTT. Translated, it gives CASSLVRGSEAFF.

This chain connects TRBV28 to TRBJ2-5, with 13 positions matching TRBD2. This CDR3 is 16 amino acids long. V shed 2 bases and J 4 bases; nucleotides not matched to a gene: 4. Germline CDR1 is MDHEN and CDR2 is SYDVKM. CDR3 protein: CASSLPGTSGTETQYF. The CDR3 DNA is TGTGCCAGCAGTTTACCGGGGACTAGCGGGACAGAGACCCAGTACTTC.

The chain recombines TRBV14 with TRBJ2-5, with a tentative D call TRBD1 (6 bases). With 1 base removed from V and 5 bases from J, the gap between germline ends came to 20 bases. The CDR3 is 17 amino acids. Germline V CDR1 and CDR2: SGHDN, FVKESK. The CDR3 coding sequence is TGTGCCAGCAGCCAAGGGACCTCACAGGGTTGGATTGAGACCCAGTACTTC. Its translation: CASSQGTSQGWIETQYF.

The genes are TRBV29-1 and TRBJ2-1; possible D gene TRBD1, 6 bases. The germline V gene encodes CDR1 SQVTM and CDR2 ANQGSEA. The V end lost 7 bases, the J end lost 8 bases, and 18 bases lay between the germline ends. The CDR3 runs 13 residues. In DNA form, the CDR3 reads TGCAGCGCCCTGAGGGCAGGGGTGGATGAGCAGTTCTTC. Its translation: CSALRAGVDEQFF.

This rearrangement joins TRBV25-1 to TRBJ2-2, with D perhaps TRBD1 (5 bases). Deletions cut 5 bases from V and 2 bases from J, with 18 bases between. CDR1 and CDR2 from the germline V gene are MGHDK and SYGVNS. The CDR3 loop spans 17 amino acids. The CDR3 loop is CASSQGFKQVNTGELFF. The CDR3 nucleotides read TGTGCCAGCAGTCAAGGTTTCAAACAGGTCAACACCGGGGAGCTGTTTTTT.

The V and J genes are TRBV27 and TRBJ2-3, with a weak D call TRBD1 (6 bases). The CDR3 contains 18 residues. V lost 5 bases and J lost 0, with 21 bases in between. Germline V gene lookup returns CDR1 MNHEY and CDR2 SMNVEV (reference sequence). The chain's CDR3 is CASSTKQGLAGSTDTQYF. The CDR3 coding sequence is TGTGCCAGCAGTACAAAGCAGGGGCTAGCAGGTAGCACAGATACGCAGTATTTT.

The J gene is TRBJ1-1, the V gene TRBV7-6; the D gene is possibly TRBD1 (5 bases). The CDR3 is 17 residues long. With 1 base removed from V and 1 base from J, the gap between germline ends came to 16 bases. Per the germline V gene, CDR1 is SGHVS and CDR2 is FNYEAQ. The CDR3 loop reads CASSLVGSGLTNTEAFF. The CDR3, as DNA: TGTGCCAGCAGCTTAGTGGGGTCGGGACTCACGAACACTGAAGCTTTCTTT.

This rearrangement joins TRBV6-6 to TRBJ2-1; D unresolved. Germline V gene sequence: CDR1 MNHNY, CDR2 SVGAGI (reference sequence). Deletions cut 5 bases from V and 10 bases from J, with 12 bases between. This CDR3 contains 12 residues. This CDR3 reads CASSPFVREQFF. The CDR3 bases are TGTGCCAGCAGTCCTTTTGTTCGGGAGCAGTTCTTC.

As concerns this clone: A read error may account for a junction end that differs from germline. This sample includes further DNA sequences coding for the same CDR3. V usage is TRBV6-1 and J usage is TRBJ1-1, with 7 bases identical to TRBD1. The germline V gene has CDR1 MNHNS and CDR2 SASEGT. CDR3 length: 13 residues. The chain's CDR3 is CATPNPGGTEAFF. The DNA for the CDR3 is TGCGCCACCCCTAACCCAGGGGGCACTGAAGCTTTCTTT.

The chain links TRBV11-3 to TRBJ2-7; 8 bases map to TRBD2. The CDR3 is made up of 15 amino acids. J lost 8 bases, V lost 2 bases, and 11 bases had no gene match. Germline V lookup: CDR1 SGHNT, CDR2 YENEEA. In DNA form, the CDR3 reads TGTGCCAGCAGCTTATCGGGGAGCGAGCGGGAGAAGCAGTACTTC. Protein product: CASSLSGSEREKQYF.